Listed here is a single T cell receptor (beta chain). The antigen is not known. The data stem from a study of T-cell reconstitution after alpha-beta-depleted transplantation in children. V lost 6 bases to trimming and J lost 7 bases; unmatched junction nucleotides: 6. The CDR3 contains 15 residues. Study conclusions and caveats: A year post-transplant, T-cell counts and diversity derived mostly from newly produced T cells. The study reportedly traced alpha-beta T cells about two months after transplant to several hundred expanded graft clones.

For TCRbeta, the library was prepared with unique molecular identifiers. MiXCR was run by TCRdb on the PCR reads, yielding one entry per CDR3 protein. The repertoire holds around 500,000 distinct CDR3 sequences, with under 25% as singletons. The V gene is TRBV12-3 or TRBV12-4, the J gene TRBJ2-1; TRBD2 agrees at 13 bases. The TCR was taken from a boy in the first two years of life who had a stem cell transplant for acute myeloid leukemia, so the T cells may come from the graft donor. The sequencing used PBMCs, mostly from graft donor cells, collected 360 days after TCRalphabeta/CD19-depleted stem cell transplant. CDR3 sequence (DNA): TGTGCCAGCAGATCCGGGACTAGCGGGGCAAATGAGCAGTTCTTC. This encodes CASRSGTSGANEQFF.